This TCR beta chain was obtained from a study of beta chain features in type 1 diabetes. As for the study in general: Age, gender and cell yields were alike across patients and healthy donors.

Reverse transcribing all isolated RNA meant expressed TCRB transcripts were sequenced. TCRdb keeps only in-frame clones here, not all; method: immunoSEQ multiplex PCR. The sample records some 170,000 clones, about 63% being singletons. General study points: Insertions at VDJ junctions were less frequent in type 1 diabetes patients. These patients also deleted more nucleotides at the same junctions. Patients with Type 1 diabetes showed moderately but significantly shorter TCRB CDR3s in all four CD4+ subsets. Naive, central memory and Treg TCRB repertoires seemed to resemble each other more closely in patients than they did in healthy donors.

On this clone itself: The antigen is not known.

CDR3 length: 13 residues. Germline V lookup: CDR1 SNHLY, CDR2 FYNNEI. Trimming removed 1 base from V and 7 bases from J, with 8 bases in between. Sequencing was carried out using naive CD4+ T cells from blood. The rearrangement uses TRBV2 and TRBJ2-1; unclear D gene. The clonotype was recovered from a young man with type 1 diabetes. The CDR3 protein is CASSEDMRNEQFF. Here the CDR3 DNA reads TGTGCCAGCAGTGAAGATATGAGAAATGAGCAGTTCTTC.